One and the same sample provided the 31 T cell receptor beta chains below, sequenced in a study of cytomegalovirus exposure and HLA in healthy donors. Primers included in the PCR were 60 Vbeta and 13 Jbeta primers. Profiled with immunoSEQ multiplex PCR; TCRdb holds only in-frame clones, not every one. The sample includes approximately 150,000 clones, roughly nine tenths of them seen just once. Sequencing input: PBMCs. These receptors originate from a young woman in good health and CMV-seronegative.

V is TRBV27 and J is TRBJ1-2; D may be TRBD1 (5 bases). Germline CDR1 MNHEY, CDR2 SMNVEV (reference sequence). The CDR3 contains 13 residues. Trimming cost V 2 bases and J 7 bases, with 11 bases left between them. CDR3 coding DNA: TGTGCCAGCAGTTTAGTAGGGGAAGGTGGCTACACCTTC. This sequence encodes CASSLVGEGGYTF.

This clone was detected a few times. The chain joins TRBV6-5 to TRBJ1-4; D perhaps matches TRBD1 (6 bases). Germline values: CDR1 MNHEY, CDR2 SVGAGI. This CDR3 has 14 residues. V was cut by 5 bases and J by 8 bases, with 15 bases left in between. CDR3 sequence (DNA): TGTGCCAGCAGTCCTCAGGGGTTAGCGGAAAAACTGTTTTTT. Its translation: CASSPQGLAEKLFF.

The chain links TRBV19 to TRBJ1-1; TRBD1 aligns across 10 bases. The V gene's germline CDR1 is LNHDA and CDR2 SQIVND (reference sequence). Trimming took 11 bases from V and 6 from J; bases not matched to a gene: 18. CDR3 length: 16 residues. The CDR3 sequence is CASQVLRDRGVPEAFF. The CDR3 nucleotides read TGTGCCTCCCAAGTTCTGAGGGACAGGGGAGTACCTGAAGCTTTCTTT.

J is TRBJ1-2 and V is TRBV25-1; 9 positions agree with TRBD1. Germline CDR1 is MGHDK and CDR2 is SYGVNS. The trim removed 3 bases at V and 4 bases at J, leaving 6 bases unmatched. The CDR3 runs 15 residues. The CDR3: CASSDRDRATYGYTF. For the CDR3, the DNA is TGTGCCAGCAGTGATAGGGACAGGGCGACCTATGGCTACACCTTC.

This rearrangement joins TRBV5-6 to TRBJ2-2; 9 positions match TRBD1. In germline, CDR1 is SGHDT, CDR2 YYEEEE. V was clipped by 4 bases and J by 5 bases; unmatched bases: 9. The CDR3 covers 16 residues. The CDR3 bases are TGTGCCAGCAGCACGGGACAGGGCAAGGGAACCGGGGAGCTGTTTTTT. Protein sequence: CASSTGQGKGTGELFF.

The CDR3, as DNA: TGTGCCAGCAGCCATCGGTCGGGTAACATTCAGTACTTC. Encoded protein: CASSHRSGNIQYF. The chain employs TRBV5-8 and TRBJ2-4; D gene unclear. The ends were cut back, 4 bases at V and 7 bases at J, with 12 bases in the middle. This CDR3 is 13 amino acids long. CDR1 and CDR2 from the germline V gene are SGHTS and YDEGEE.

This rearrangement joins TRBV30 to TRBJ1-1; TRBD1 matches at 7 bases. The CDR3 contains 12 residues. Looked up from germline, CDR1 is GTSNPN and CDR2 is SVGIG (reference sequence). V lost 8 bases to trimming and J lost 2 bases; unmatched junction nucleotides: 5. CDR3 amino acids: CAGQVQNTEAFF. CDR3 bases: TGTGCCGGACAGGTCCAAAACACTGAAGCTTTCTTT.

This sequence joins TRBV9 and TRBJ2-6; TRBD1 matches at 11 bases. V shed 4 bases, J shed 4 bases, and the junction held 7 bases outside the gene matches. The CDR3 length is 17 residues. CDR1 is SGDLS and CDR2 is YYNGEE in the germline V gene. CDR3 DNA: TGTGCCAGCAGCCCTAGGACAGGGGGCTTGGGGGCCAACGTCCTGACTTTC. Its translation is CASSPRTGGLGANVLTF. Together with reference TRBV9 and TRBJ2-6, the CDR3 gives the full variable domain: DSGVTQTPKHLITATGQRVTLRCSPRSGDLSVYWYQQSLDQGLQFLIQYYNGEERAKGNILERFSAQQFPDLHSELNLSSLELGDSALYFCASSPRTGGLGANVLTFGAGSRLTVL.

The rearrangement links TRBV7-2 to TRBJ2-7; possibly TRBD1 for D (6 bases). The germline CDR1 and CDR2 sequences are SGHTA and FQGNSA. Trimming cost V 3 bases and J 0 bases, with 15 bases left between them. CDR3 length equals 16 residues. This chain's CDR3 is CASSFPLDRSSYEQYF. Written as DNA, the CDR3 is TGTGCCAGCAGCTTCCCCCTTGACAGGAGCTCCTACGAGCAGTACTTC.

The chain uses TRBV7-2 and TRBJ2-3; D not resolved. The CDR3 runs 18 residues. Trimming left V 1 base short and J 1 base short, with 18 bases between. Germline CDR1 is SGHTA and CDR2 is FQGNSA. This CDR3 is CASSLVQVTRYGTDTQYF. The CDR3 DNA sequence: TGTGCCAGCAGCTTAGTCCAGGTAACCCGCTATGGCACAGATACGCAGTATTTT.

The chain recombines TRBV4-3 with TRBJ1-2, with 8 bases that match TRBD1. CDR3 length: 15 residues. J gave up 3 bases and V 4 bases, and 7 bases lay outside the gene matches. Germline CDR1 and CDR2: LGHNA and YSLEER. CDR3 sequence reads: CASSPQDRVDYGYTF. As DNA, the CDR3 is TGCGCCAGCAGCCCCCAGGACAGGGTTGACTATGGCTACACCTTC.

The rearrangement links TRBV10-1 to TRBJ1-2; the D is unclear. Germline-derived CDR1 and CDR2 are WNHNN and SYGVQD (reference sequence). This CDR3 region has 11 residues. With 5 bases removed from V and 3 bases from J, the gap between germline ends came to 4 bases. CDR3 amino acids: CASSSDYGYTF. CDR3 nucleotides: TGCGCCAGCAGTTCAGACTATGGCTACACCTTC.

V usage is TRBV5-1 and J usage is TRBJ1-4; 12 bases are a match to TRBD1. The V gene end was trimmed by 3 bases and the J gene end by 8 bases; junction bases not matched to a gene: 5. The CDR3 consists of 15 residues. Germline V gene lookup returns CDR1 SGHRS and CDR2 YFSETQ. The chain's CDR3 is CASSYGTGGLEKLFF. In DNA, the CDR3 is TGCGCCAGCAGCTATGGGACAGGGGGCCTAGAAAAACTGTTTTTT.

This clone was seen once. The V call is TRBV10-3, the J call TRBJ2-5; perhaps TRBD2 as D (6 bases). The CDR3 contains 15 residues. Germline V gene data show CDR1 as ENHRY and CDR2 as SYGVKD. The V end lost 10 bases, the J end lost 0 bases, and 18 bases lay between the germline ends. The CDR3 spells CATGEAEWYQETQYF. CDR3 in DNA: TGTGCCACGGGGGAGGCAGAGTGGTACCAAGAGACCCAGTACTTC.

This chain uses TRBV28 with TRBJ2-7, with D maybe TRBD1 (5 bases). Germline V CDR1 and CDR2: MDHEN, SYDVKM. V was shortened by 8 bases and J by 6 bases, with 17 bases between the two germline ends. The CDR3 is 13 amino acids. The CDR3 DNA follows: TGTGCCAGCGGGTTTAAGGGGCGAGGCGAGCAGTACTTC. This translates into CASGFKGRGEQYF.

The rearrangement links TRBV27 to TRBJ2-1; 16 bases line up with TRBD2. J gave up 9 bases and V 10 bases, and 3 bases lay outside the gene matches. Per the germline V gene, CDR1 is MNHEY and CDR2 is SMNVEV (reference sequence). The CDR3 spans 13 residues. The CDR3 region is CAIGTSGRGEQFF. DNA of the CDR3: TGTGCCATTGGGACTAGCGGGAGGGGTGAGCAGTTCTTC.

This rearrangement joins TRBV4-1 to TRBJ2-2; 16 bases line up with TRBD2. V was clipped by 2 bases and J by 4 bases; unmatched bases: 7. CDR1 is MGHRA and CDR2 is YSYEKL in the germline V gene. The CDR3 totals 19 residues. The chain's CDR3 is CASSQLGLAGGPITGELFF. DNA of the CDR3: TGCGCCAGCAGCCAATTGGGACTAGCGGGGGGGCCGATCACCGGGGAGCTGTTTTTT.

The chain links TRBV9 to TRBJ2-1; a weak D match, TRBD2 (6 bases). Between the trimmed V and J ends, which lost 7 bases and 3 bases, there was a span of 8 bases. The CDR3 has 12 amino acids. In germline, CDR1 is SGDLS, CDR2 YYNGEE. The CDR3 loop is CASGGLYNEQFF. CDR3 DNA sequence: TGTGCCAGCGGAGGGCTCTACAATGAGCAGTTCTTC.

This clone came up once. This chain joins TRBV6-6 and TRBJ2-5; 7 positions match TRBD2. CDR3 length equals 15 residues. Trimming removed 4 bases from V and 4 bases from J; junction bases left unmatched: 9. CDR1 MNHNY and CDR2 SVGAGI come from the germline V gene (reference sequence). The CDR3 DNA follows: TGTGCCAGCAGTTTCGGGGGGTATAATGCAGAGACCCAGTACTTC. Translation gives CASSFGGYNAETQYF.

This clone was detected a few times. The chain is built from TRBV6-1 and TRBJ1-4; D ambiguous. Trimming took off 2 bases at V and 0 bases at J, with 7 bases between the two ends. Germline CDR1 is MNHNS and CDR2 is SASEGT. The CDR3 has 15 amino acids. In DNA, the CDR3 is TGTGCCAGCAGTGAACGGAGTGCAACTAATGAAAAACTGTTTTTT. Residues: CASSERSATNEKLFF.

The rearrangement uses TRBV28 and TRBJ2-7; possible D gene TRBD2, 6 bases. In germline, CDR1 is MDHEN, CDR2 SYDVKM. V gave up 1 base and J gave up 3 bases, with 13 bases separating them. The length of the CDR3 is 15 residues. The CDR3 coding sequence is TGTGCCAGCAGTTTATTCGCGGGACCTAGCTACGAGCAGTACTTC. Translating gives CASSLFAGPSYEQYF.

This clone has only one observation. The chain couples TRBV7-7 to TRBJ2-3; 7 bases are shared with TRBD1. This CDR3 is built from 16 residues. CDR1 and CDR2 (germline): SSHAT, FNYEAQ (reference sequence). J lost 1 base, V lost 5 bases, and 9 bases had no gene match. CDR3 sequence reads: CASSPHPGQRTDTQYF. DNA of the CDR3: TGTGCCAGCAGCCCCCACCCGGGACAGCGCACAGATACGCAGTATTTT.

CDR3 sequence reads: CAWSLARYEQYF. DNA of the CDR3: TGTGCCTGGAGTTTAGCGCGCTACGAGCAGTACTTC. The chain recombines TRBV30 with TRBJ2-7; a weak D match, TRBD2 (5 bases). Germline CDR1 reads GTSNPN; CDR2 reads SVGIG (reference sequence). The ends were cut back, 2 bases at V and 3 bases at J, with 8 bases in the middle. The CDR3 is made up of 12 amino acids.

The chain carries TRBV7-6 and TRBJ1-4; D perhaps matches TRBD1 (5 bases). Germline V CDR1 and CDR2: SGHVS, FNYEAQ. Trimming took 2 bases from V and 7 from J, leaving 5 bases between them. The CDR3 sequence is 12 residues long. CDR3 nucleotide sequence: TGTGCCAGCAGCTTACAGGGTGAAAAACTGTTTTTT. Protein: CASSLQGEKLFF.

The genes are TRBV28 and TRBJ1-4; D call uncertain. Per germline, CDR1 MDHEN and CDR2 SYDVKM. The CDR3 spans 14 residues. Trimming took 2 bases from V and 8 from J, leaving 12 bases between them. This CDR3 reads CASSLVATEEKLFF. CDR3 nucleotide sequence: TGTGCCAGCAGTTTAGTGGCAACCGAAGAAAAACTGTTTTTT.

This clone was seen once. CDR3 DNA sequence: TGTGCCAGCAGCTTCGGACAGGTGAACACCGGGGAGCTGTTTTTT. Translated, it gives CASSFGQVNTGELFF. V is TRBV7-2 and J is TRBJ2-2; 7 bases are a match to TRBD1. CDR1 and CDR2 from the germline V gene are SGHTA and FQGNSA. V gave up 3 bases and J gave up 1 base; unmatched junction bases: 2. The CDR3 has 15 residues.

This clone was observed a single time. CDR3 loop: CASSSQGDYNEQFF. CDR3 nucleotides: TGTGCCAGCAGCTCACAGGGGGACTACAATGAGCAGTTCTTC. The chain employs TRBV5-4 and TRBJ2-1; 8 bases line up with TRBD1. V lost 3 bases and J lost 3; bases outside the gene matches: 2. Per germline, CDR1 SGHNT and CDR2 YYREEE (reference sequence). The CDR3 has 14 amino acids.

The chain combines TRBV28 with TRBJ2-1, with 7 bases lining up with TRBD2. V shed 3 bases, J shed 1 base, and the junction held 6 bases outside the gene matches. CDR3 length: 16 amino acids. Germline assignment: CDR1 MDHEN and CDR2 SYDVKM. The CDR3 DNA reads TGTGCCAGCAGTTTGGGACCGCGGGGGTCCTACAATGAGCAGTTCTTC. Translation gives CASSLGPRGSYNEQFF.

This chain connects TRBV28 to TRBJ2-1; 7 bases match TRBD2. V dropped 3 bases and J dropped 7; count of bases not matched to a gene: 6. The CDR3 runs 14 residues. From germline, CDR1 is MDHEN and CDR2 SYDVKM. The CDR3 spells CASSFAGVPNEQFF. CDR3 nucleotides: TGTGCCAGCAGTTTCGCGGGAGTACCAAATGAGCAGTTCTTC. The full variable domain, its missing parts supplied by reference TRBV28 and TRBJ2-1, is DVKVTQSSRYLVKRTGEKVFLECVQDMDHENMFWYRQDPGLGLRLIYFSYDVKMKEKGDIPEGYSVSREKKERFSLILESASTNQTSMYLCASSFAGVPNEQFFGPGTRLTVL.

This clone was detected only a few times. The V and J genes are TRBV6-1 and TRBJ1-1; 8 positions match TRBD1. CDR1 MNHNS and CDR2 SASEGT come from the germline V gene. The trim removed 8 bases at V and 5 bases at J, leaving 13 bases unmatched. The CDR3 extends over 15 amino acids. CDR3 residues: CASSARDRMGTEAFF. The CDR3 DNA sequence: TGTGCCAGCTCAGCCCGGGACAGGATGGGGACTGAAGCTTTCTTT.

A few counts support this clone. The chain links TRBV6-6 to TRBJ1-1; 9 nucleotides agree with TRBD1. Germline lookup yields CDR1 MNHNY and CDR2 SVGAGI (reference sequence). Trimming took 6 bases from V and 1 from J; bases not matched to a gene: 6. This CDR3 has 15 residues. CDR3 in amino acids: CASSSRQGENTEAFF. The CDR3 nucleotides are TGTGCCAGCAGCAGCAGACAGGGGGAGAACACTGAAGCTTTCTTT.